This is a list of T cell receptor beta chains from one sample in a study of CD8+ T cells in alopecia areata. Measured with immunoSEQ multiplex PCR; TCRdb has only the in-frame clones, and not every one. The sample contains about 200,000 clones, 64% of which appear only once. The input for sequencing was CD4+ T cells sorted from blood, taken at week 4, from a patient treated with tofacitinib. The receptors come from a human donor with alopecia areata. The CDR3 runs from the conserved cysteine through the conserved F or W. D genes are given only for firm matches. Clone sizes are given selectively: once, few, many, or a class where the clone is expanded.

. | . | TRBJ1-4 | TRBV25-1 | CASSEPRPANEKLFF | TGTGCCAGCAGTGAACCCCGCCCCGCTAATGAAAAACTGTTTTTT
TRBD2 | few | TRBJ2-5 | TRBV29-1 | CSVVLAGAQETQYF | TGCAGCGTCGTACTAGCGGGGGCTCAAGAGACCCAGTACTTC
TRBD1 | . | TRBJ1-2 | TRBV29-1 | CSVGGGQSYGYTF | TGCAGCGTCGGTGGGGGACAGTCGTATGGCTACACCTTC
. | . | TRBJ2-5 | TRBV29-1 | CSARNQETQYF | TGCAGCGCACGGAACCAAGAGACCCAGTACTTC
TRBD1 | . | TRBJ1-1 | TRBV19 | CASSMTGLNTEAFF | TGTGCCAGTAGTATGACAGGGCTGAACACTGAAGCTTTCTTT
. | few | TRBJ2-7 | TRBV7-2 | CASSLGVSYEQYF | TGTGCCAGCAGCTTAGGGGTCTCCTACGAGCAGTACTTC
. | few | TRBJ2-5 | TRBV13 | CASSLGDGLQETQYF | TGTGCCAGCAGCTTAGGGGACGGCCTCCAAGAGACCCAGTACTTC
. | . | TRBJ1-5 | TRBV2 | CASSVSARSNQPQHF | TGTGCCAGCAGTGTTAGCGCAAGGAGCAATCAGCCCCAGCATTTT
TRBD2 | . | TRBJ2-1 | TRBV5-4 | CASLLGGGAGNEQFF | TGTGCCAGCCTCCTGGGCGGGGGGGCCGGTAATGAGCAGTTCTTC
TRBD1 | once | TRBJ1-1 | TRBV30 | CAWTRTGNTEAFF | TGTGCCTGGACCAGGACAGGGAACACTGAAGCTTTCTTT
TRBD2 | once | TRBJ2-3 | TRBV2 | CASRPGTSVSDTQYF | TGTGCCAGCAGGCCCGGGACTAGCGTTTCAGATACGCAGTATTTT
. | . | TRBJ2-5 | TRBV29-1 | CSTREGGEQYF | TGCAGCACCAGGGAAGGGGGTGAGCAGTACTTC
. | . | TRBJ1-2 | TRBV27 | CASSLNFQNGYTF | TGTGCCAGCAGTTTAAATTTTCAGAATGGCTACACCTTC
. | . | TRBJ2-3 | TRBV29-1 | CSVGSLLTDTQYF | TGCAGCGTTGGGAGTCTACTCACAGATACGCAGTATTTT
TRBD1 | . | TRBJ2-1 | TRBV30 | CAWTRPRTGARNEQFF | TGTGCCTGGACCCGTCCTCGGACAGGGGCACGCAATGAGCAGTTCTTC
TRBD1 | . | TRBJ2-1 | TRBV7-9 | CASSPRGQLLDEQFF | TGTGCCAGCAGCCCCCGGGGACAGCTTCTTGATGAGCAGTTCTTC
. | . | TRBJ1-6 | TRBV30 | CAWSVIETVGRNSPLHF | TGTGCCTGGAGTGTGATCGAGACCGTCGGTCGTAATTCACCCCTCCACTTT
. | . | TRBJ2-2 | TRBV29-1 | CSVAKKQDYTGELFF | TGCAGCGTTGCTAAAAAACAGGACTACACCGGGGAGCTGTTTTTT
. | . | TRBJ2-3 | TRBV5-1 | CASSVLAGDLTDTQYF | TGCGCCAGCAGCGTCCTAGCCGGGGACCTCACAGATACGCAGTATTTT
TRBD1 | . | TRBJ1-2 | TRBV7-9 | CASSLDRTGYTF | TGTGCCAGCAGCTTGGACAGGACTGGCTACACCTTC
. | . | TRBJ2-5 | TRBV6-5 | CASSGHRAQETQYF | TGTGCCAGCAGTGGACACAGGGCGCAAGAGACCCAGTACTTC
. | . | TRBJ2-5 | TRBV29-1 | CSVSGQLAETQYF | TGCAGCGTTAGTGGTCAGTTAGCGGAGACCCAGTACTTC
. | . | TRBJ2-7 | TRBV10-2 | CASSDHSYEQYF | TGCGCCAGCTCCGACCACTCCTACGAGCAGTACTTC
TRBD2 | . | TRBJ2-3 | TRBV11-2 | CASSLDVGGTDTQYF | TGTGCCAGCAGCTTAGATGTGGGGGGGACAGATACGCAGTATTTT
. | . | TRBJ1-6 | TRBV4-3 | CASSQEGGSPLHF | TGCGCCAGCAGCCAAGAAGGCGGTTCACCCCTCCACTTT
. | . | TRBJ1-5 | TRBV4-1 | CASSQAPRDQPQHF | TGCGCCAGCAGCCAAGCCCCCCGGGATCAGCCCCAGCATTTT
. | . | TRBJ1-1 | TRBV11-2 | CASSLVVNTEAFF | TGTGCCAGCAGCTTAGTGGTAAACACTGAAGCTTTCTTT
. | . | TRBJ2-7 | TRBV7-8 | CASSSPGLQYEQYF | TGTGCCAGCAGCTCACCGGGACTTCAATACGAGCAGTACTTC
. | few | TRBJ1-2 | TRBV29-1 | CSVDPRMNYGYTF | TGCAGCGTTGACCCACGAATGAACTATGGCTACACCTTC
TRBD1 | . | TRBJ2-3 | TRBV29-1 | CSVGYRGPTDTQYF | TGCAGCGTTGGGTACAGGGGGCCGACAGATACGCAGTATTTT
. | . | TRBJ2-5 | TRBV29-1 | CSVGRQTGETQYF | TGCAGCGTTGGGCGGCAGACCGGGGAGACCCAGTACTTC
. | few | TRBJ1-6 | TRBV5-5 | CASSFPGASPLHF | TGTGCCAGCAGCTTCCCTGGGGCTTCACCCCTCCACTTT
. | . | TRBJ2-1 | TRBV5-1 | CASSVLSYNEQFF | TGCGCCAGCAGCGTACTCTCCTACAATGAGCAGTTCTTC
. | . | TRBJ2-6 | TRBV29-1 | CSVRAPGANVLTF | TGCAGCGTAAGGGCGCCGGGGGCCAACGTCCTGACTTTC
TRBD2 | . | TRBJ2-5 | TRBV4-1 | CASSLGLARSYQETQYF | TGCGCCAGCAGCCTCGGACTAGCGCGATCGTACCAAGAGACCCAGTACTTC
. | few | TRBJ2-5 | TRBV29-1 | CSVVRQAGVAETQYF | TGCAGCGTTGTCCGACAGGCAGGGGTGGCAGAGACCCAGTACTTC
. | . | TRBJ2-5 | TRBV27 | CASSPGKAFQETQYF | TGTGCCAGCAGTCCCGGAAAAGCCTTCCAAGAGACCCAGTACTTC
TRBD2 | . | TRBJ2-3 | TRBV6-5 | CASSWDYTDTQYF | TGTGCCAGCAGTTGGGACTATACAGATACGCAGTATTTT
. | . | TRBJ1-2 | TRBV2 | CASGAGTIGYTF | TGTGCCAGCGGGGCAGGGACGATCGGCTACACCTTC
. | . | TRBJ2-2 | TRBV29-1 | CSVSRDGSTGELFF | TGCAGCGTATCCCGAGACGGTAGCACCGGGGAGCTGTTTTTT
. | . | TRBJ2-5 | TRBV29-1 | CSVERQTNLQETQYF | TGCAGCGTTGAAAGACAGACCAACCTACAAGAGACCCAGTACTTC
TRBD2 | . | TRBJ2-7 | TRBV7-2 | CASSVQAGPYEQYF | TGTGCCAGCAGCGTCCAAGCGGGGCCCTACGAGCAGTACTTC
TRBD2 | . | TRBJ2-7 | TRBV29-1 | CSVEEKRGPSYEQYF | TGCAGCGTTGAAGAGAAGCGGGGGCCGTCCTACGAGCAGTACTTC
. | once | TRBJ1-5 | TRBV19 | CASSSAEGSNQPQHF | TGTGCCAGTAGTTCGGCGGAGGGAAGCAATCAGCCCCAGCATTTT
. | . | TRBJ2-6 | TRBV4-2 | CASRYSGANVLTF | TGTGCCAGCAGATACTCTGGGGCCAACGTCCTGACTTTC
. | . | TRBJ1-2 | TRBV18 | CATTNQGPYGYTF | TGTGCCACCACTAACCAGGGGCCCTATGGCTACACCTTC
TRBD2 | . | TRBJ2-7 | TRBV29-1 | CSVRAGALDEQYF | TGCAGCGTTCGAGCGGGGGCCTTAGACGAGCAGTACTTC
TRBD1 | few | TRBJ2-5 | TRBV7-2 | CASSLGGTGIKETQYF | TGTGCCAGCAGCTTAGGTGGGACAGGGATTAAAGAGACCCAGTACTTC